The 7 T cell receptor beta chains given below trace back to one sample, sequenced in a study of cytomegalovirus exposure and HLA in healthy donors. Here immunoSEQ multiplex PCR was the method, and the copy in TCRdb shows in-frame clones only, minus some. The sample lists some 140,000 clones, 86% occurring once. Sequenced material: PBMCs. The receptors originated from a man aged 18 to 30 in good health and CMV-seropositive.

The CDR3 DNA sequence: TGTGCCAGCAGCTTGGGGCTGATTAACTATGGCTACACCTTC. It specifies CASSLGLINYGYTF. The V and J genes are TRBV5-5 and TRBJ1-2; no clear D gene. V lost 0 bases, J lost 1 base, and 7 bases lay in between. The length of the CDR3 is 14 residues. Per germline, CDR1 SGHKS and CDR2 YYEKEE (reference sequence).

This clone was seen only once. The gene calls are TRBV30 and TRBJ1-1, with D uncertain. The CDR3 has 14 amino acids. The germline V gene has CDR1 GTSNPN and CDR2 SVGIG (reference sequence). V gave up 0 bases and J gave up 1 base, with 9 bases separating them. The CDR3 loop is CAWSVRLQNTEAFF. DNA of the CDR3: TGTGCCTGGAGTGTACGACTCCAGAACACTGAAGCTTTCTTT.

The chain recombines TRBV27 with TRBJ1-5, with TRBD1 matching over 9 bases. CDR3 size: 14 residues. Germline CDR1 reads MNHEY; CDR2 reads SMNVEV (reference sequence). V lost 4 bases to trimming and J lost 4 bases; unmatched junction nucleotides: 2. CDR3: CASSWTGENQPQHF. The CDR3 DNA reads TGTGCCAGCAGTTGGACAGGGGAGAATCAGCCCCAGCATTTT.

The chain uses TRBV6-5 and TRBJ1-1; maybe TRBD1 (5 bases). The ends were cut back, 2 bases at V and 0 bases at J, with 10 bases in the middle. The CDR3 sequence is 15 residues long. From germline, CDR1 is MNHEY and CDR2 SVGAGI. The CDR3: CASSYDWGVNTEAFF. Written as DNA, the CDR3 is TGTGCCAGCAGTTACGATTGGGGGGTGAACACTGAAGCTTTCTTT.

The chain links TRBV7-9 to TRBJ2-1; 9 bases are a match to TRBD2. The CDR3 covers 18 residues. V was clipped by 5 bases and J by 1 base; unmatched bases: 12. Germline-derived CDR1 and CDR2 are SEHNR and FQNEAQ (reference sequence). CDR3 in amino acids: CASSNPGGRAESYNEQFF. Here the CDR3 DNA reads TGTGCCAGCAGCAACCCGGGCGGGAGGGCCGAATCCTACAATGAGCAGTTCTTC.

Comment on this clone: Other DNA variants within this sample encode the same CDR3. Here the CDR3 DNA reads TGTGCCTGGAGTGCACAGGCCTACGAGCAGTACTTC. Amino acids: CAWSAQAYEQYF. This chain uses TRBV30 with TRBJ2-7; perhaps TRBD1 as D (5 bases). Germline CDR1 reads GTSNPN; CDR2 reads SVGIG (reference sequence). The CDR3 spans 12 residues. Deletions cut 1 base from V and 2 bases from J, with 6 bases between.

This clone has only one observation. This rearrangement joins TRBV6-5 to TRBJ1-2; D might be TRBD1 (6 bases). Germline CDR1 is MNHEY and CDR2 is SVGAGI. Trimming cost V 2 bases and J 4 bases, with 11 bases left between them. This CDR3 is built from 14 residues. The CDR3 sequence: CASSYGGSGYGYTF. CDR3 coding DNA: TGTGCCAGCAGTTACGGGGGCTCTGGCTATGGCTACACCTTC.